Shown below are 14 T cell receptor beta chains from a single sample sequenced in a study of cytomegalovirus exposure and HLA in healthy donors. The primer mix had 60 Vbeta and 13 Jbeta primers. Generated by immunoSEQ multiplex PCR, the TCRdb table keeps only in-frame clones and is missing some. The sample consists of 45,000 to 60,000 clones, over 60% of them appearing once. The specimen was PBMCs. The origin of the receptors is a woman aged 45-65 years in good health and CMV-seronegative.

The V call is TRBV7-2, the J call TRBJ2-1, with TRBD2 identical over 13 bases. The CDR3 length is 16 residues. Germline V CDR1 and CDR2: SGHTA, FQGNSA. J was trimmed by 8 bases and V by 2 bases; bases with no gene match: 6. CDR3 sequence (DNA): TGTGCCAGCAGCTTAAGCCGGACTAGCGGGGGATATGAGCAGTTCTTC. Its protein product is CASSLSRTSGGYEQFF.

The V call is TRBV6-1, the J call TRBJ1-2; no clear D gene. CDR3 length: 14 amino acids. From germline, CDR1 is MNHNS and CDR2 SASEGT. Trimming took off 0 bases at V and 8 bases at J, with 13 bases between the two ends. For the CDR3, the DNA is TGTGCCAGCAGTGAAGCCCCTCCTAGATCGGGCTACACCTTC. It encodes CASSEAPPRSGYTF.

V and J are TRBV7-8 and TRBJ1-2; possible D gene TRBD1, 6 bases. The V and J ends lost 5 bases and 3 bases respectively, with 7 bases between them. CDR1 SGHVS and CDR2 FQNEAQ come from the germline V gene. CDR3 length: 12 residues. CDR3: CASSRTDYGYTF. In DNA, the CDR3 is TGTGCCAGCAGCAGGACAGACTATGGCTACACCTTC.

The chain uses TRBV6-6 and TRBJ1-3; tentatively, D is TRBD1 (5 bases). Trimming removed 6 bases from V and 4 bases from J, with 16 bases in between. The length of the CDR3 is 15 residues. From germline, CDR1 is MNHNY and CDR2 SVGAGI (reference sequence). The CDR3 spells CASSPQPGYGNTIYF. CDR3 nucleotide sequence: TGTGCCAGCAGCCCGCAACCAGGGTACGGAAACACCATATATTTT.

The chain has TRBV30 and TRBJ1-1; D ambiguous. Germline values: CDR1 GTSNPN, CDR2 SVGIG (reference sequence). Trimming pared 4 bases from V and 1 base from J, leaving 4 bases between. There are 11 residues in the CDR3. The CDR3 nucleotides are TGTGCCTGGAACAAGAACACTGAAGCTTTCTTT. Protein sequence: CAWNKNTEAFF. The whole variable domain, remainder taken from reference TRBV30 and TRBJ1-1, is SQTIHQWPATLVQPVGSPLSLECTVEGTSNPNLYWYRQAAGRGLQLLFYSVGIGQISSEVPQNLSASRPQDRQFILSSKKLLLSDSGFYLCAWNKNTEAFFGQGTRLTVV.

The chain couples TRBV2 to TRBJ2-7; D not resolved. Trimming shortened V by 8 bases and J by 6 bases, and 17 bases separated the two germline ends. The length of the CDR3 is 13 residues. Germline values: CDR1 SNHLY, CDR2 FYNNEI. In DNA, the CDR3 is TGTGCCAGCTCCTGGGCCTTTTCGAGCGAGCAGTACTTC. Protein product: CASSWAFSSEQYF.

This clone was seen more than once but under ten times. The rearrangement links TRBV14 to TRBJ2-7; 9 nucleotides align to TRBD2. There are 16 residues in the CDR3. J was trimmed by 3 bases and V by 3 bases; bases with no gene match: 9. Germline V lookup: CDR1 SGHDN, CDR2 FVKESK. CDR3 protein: CASSHLSGSGGYEQYF. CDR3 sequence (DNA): TGTGCCAGCAGCCACCTGAGTGGTAGCGGGGGCTACGAGCAGTACTTC.

The chain's CDR3 is CASIPWQDNTEAFF. The CDR3, as DNA: TGTGCCAGCATCCCTTGGCAGGATAACACTGAAGCTTTCTTT. J is TRBJ1-1 and V is TRBV7-9; D gene uncertain. Trimming left V 7 bases short and J 2 bases short, with 14 bases between. Germline assignment: CDR1 SEHNR and CDR2 FQNEAQ (reference sequence). The CDR3 length is 14 residues.

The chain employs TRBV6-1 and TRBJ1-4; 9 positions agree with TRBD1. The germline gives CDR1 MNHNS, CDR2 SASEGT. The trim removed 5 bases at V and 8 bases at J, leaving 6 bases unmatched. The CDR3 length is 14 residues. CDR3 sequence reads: CASSRGQGNEKLFF. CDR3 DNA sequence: TGTGCCAGCAGTCGGGGACAGGGTAACGAAAAACTGTTTTTT.

The CDR3 loop is CASKGGLSNQPQHF. In DNA form, the CDR3 reads TGTGCCAGCAAAGGGGGCCTTAGCAATCAGCCCCAGCATTTT. The V call is TRBV2, the J call TRBJ1-5; 7 bases align to TRBD1. With V trimmed by 7 bases and J by 0 bases, 3 bases remained unmatched. The germline V gene encodes CDR1 SNHLY and CDR2 FYNNEI. The CDR3 is 14 residues long.

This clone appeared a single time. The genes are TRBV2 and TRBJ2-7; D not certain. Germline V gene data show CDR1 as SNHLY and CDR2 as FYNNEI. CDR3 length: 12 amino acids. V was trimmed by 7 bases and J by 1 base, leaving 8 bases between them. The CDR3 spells CASTGRSYEQYF. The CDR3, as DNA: TGTGCCAGCACTGGCAGATCCTACGAGCAGTACTTC.

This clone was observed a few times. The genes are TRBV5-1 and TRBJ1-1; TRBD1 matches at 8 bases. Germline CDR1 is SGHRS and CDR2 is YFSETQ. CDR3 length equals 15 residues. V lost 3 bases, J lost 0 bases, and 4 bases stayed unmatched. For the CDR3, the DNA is TGCGCCAGCAGCTCTGGACAGGGTATGAACACTGAAGCTTTCTTT. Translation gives CASSSGQGMNTEAFF. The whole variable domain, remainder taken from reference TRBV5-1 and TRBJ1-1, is KAGVTQTPRYLIKTRGQQVTLSCSPISGHRSVSWYQQTPGQGLQFLFEYFSETQRNKGNFPGRFSGRQFSNSRSEMNVSTLELGDSALYLCASSSGQGMNTEAFFGQGTRLTVV.

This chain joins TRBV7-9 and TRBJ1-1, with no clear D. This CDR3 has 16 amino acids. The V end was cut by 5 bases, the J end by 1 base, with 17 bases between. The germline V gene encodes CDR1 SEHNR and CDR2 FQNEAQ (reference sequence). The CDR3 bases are TGTGCCAGCAGCCCCTACTCCGGACGGGAGAACACTGAAGCTTTCTTT. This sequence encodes CASSPYSGRENTEAFF.

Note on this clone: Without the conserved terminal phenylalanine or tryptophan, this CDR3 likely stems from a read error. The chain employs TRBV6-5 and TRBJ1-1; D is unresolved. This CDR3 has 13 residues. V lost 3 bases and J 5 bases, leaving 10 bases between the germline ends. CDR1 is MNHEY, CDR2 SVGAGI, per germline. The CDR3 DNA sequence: TGTGCCAGCAGTTATTTGGGCGGGACTGAAGCTTTCGTT. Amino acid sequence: CASSYLGGTEAFV.